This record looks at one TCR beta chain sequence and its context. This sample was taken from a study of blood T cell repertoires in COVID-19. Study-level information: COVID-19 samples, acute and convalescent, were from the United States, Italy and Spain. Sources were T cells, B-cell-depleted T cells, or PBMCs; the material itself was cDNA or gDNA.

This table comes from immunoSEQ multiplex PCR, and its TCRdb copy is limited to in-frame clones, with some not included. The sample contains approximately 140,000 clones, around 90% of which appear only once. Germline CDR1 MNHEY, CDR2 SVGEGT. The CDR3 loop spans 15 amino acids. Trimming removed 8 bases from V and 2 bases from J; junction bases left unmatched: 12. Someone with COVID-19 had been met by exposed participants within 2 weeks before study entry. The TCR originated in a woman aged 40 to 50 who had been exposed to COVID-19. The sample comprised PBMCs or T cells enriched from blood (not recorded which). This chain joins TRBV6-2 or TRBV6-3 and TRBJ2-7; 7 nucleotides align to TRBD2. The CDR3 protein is CASRPVRGEPYEQYF. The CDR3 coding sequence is TGTGCCAGCCGCCCCGTACGGGGGGAACCCTACGAGCAGTACTTC.